There are many counts of the clone carrying this T cell receptor beta chain. This sample was taken from a study of shared clonotypes between healthy human individuals. Study processing details: ImmunoSEQ yielded junction-only sequences lacking quality scores, so filtering differed. Some clones are missing from TCRdb's copy, which holds only in-frame ones; the method was immunoSEQ multiplex PCR. That table gives V, J and clone size, and the DNA gave D and trimming. The sample has fewer than 650,000 clones; approximately 80% are singletons. Germline assignment: CDR1 GTSNPN and CDR2 SVGIG (reference sequence). The CDR3 loop spans 13 amino acids. V lost 2 bases and J lost 4, with 9 bases in between.

This TCR derives from a woman aged 40 to 50 in good health. Some clones in this sample may be carry-over from other donors' samples. The chain couples TRBV30 to TRBJ2-1; no reliable D call. What was sequenced was PBMCs. The CDR3 DNA reads TGTGCCTGGAGTCTTGACCAGTACAATGAGCAGTTCTTC. Translation gives CAWSLDQYNEQFF.